This TCR beta chain was retrieved from a study of blood T cell repertoires in COVID-19. Study details: PBMCs, B-cell-depleted T cells, or T cells provided the cDNA or gDNA that made up the material.

The data were produced by immunoSEQ multiplex PCR, yet TCRdb's version contains in-frame clones alone and is incomplete. The table has 160,000 or so clones, around 83% seen once; the top ten hold 1.1%. Trimming pared 0 bases from V and 6 bases from J, leaving 12 bases between. Germline-derived CDR1 and CDR2 are MNHNY and SVGAGI (reference sequence). The CDR3 totals 14 residues. The TCR was taken from a man aged 35 to 55 with acute or convalescent COVID-19. The chain employs TRBV6-6 and TRBJ2-7; weak D call: TRBD1 (5 bases). The sample taken for sequencing was peripheral blood. CDR3 amino acids: CASSYSQGWGEQYF. Here the CDR3 DNA reads TGTGCCAGCAGTTACTCGCAGGGATGGGGCGAGCAGTACTTC.